This T cell receptor beta chain came from a study of T cell repertoires in cytomegalovirus infection. Overall study: Both recently identified HLA-C-restricted and well-studied HLA-B-restricted CMV epitopes were used in the study. Based on public TCR beta signatures, there were indications of CMV infection and of a matching HLA type.

This clonotype was found a few times. What it binds is not known. MiXCR was run by TCRdb on the reads, yielding one entry per CDR3 protein. The data show around 540,000 distinct CDR3 sequences, with 25% to 35% seen just once and 17% held by the top ten. Trimming took off 2 bases at V and 0 bases at J, with 10 bases between the two ends. CDR3 length: 15 amino acids. In germline, CDR1 is MNHEY, CDR2 SMNVEV (reference sequence). The material sequenced was cultured PBMCs, taken from culture after CMV antigen stimulation. V is TRBV27 and J is TRBJ1-2; D is undetermined. The sequence derives from a human donor in good health (CMV status not recorded). Some clones in this sample may be carry-over from other donors' samples. This chain's CDR3 is CASSLDARSNYGYTF. The CDR3 DNA reads as TGTGCCAGCAGTTTAGACGCCAGATCTAACTATGGCTACACCTTC.